This T cell receptor (beta chain) was documented in a study of blood T cell repertoires in COVID-19. The overall study: Samples came from the United States, Italy and Spain, spanning acute and convalescent COVID-19. From T cells, B-cell-depleted T cells, or PBMCs came the material, which was cDNA or gDNA.

The V and J ends lost 5 bases and 4 bases, in that order; junction bases with no gene match: 4. Germline V gives CDR1 SQVTM, CDR2 ANQGSEA. The CDR3 is 15 residues long. In the source study's methods: Estimation of nucleated cell counts was performed using reference gene primer amplification. Produced via immunoSEQ multiplex PCR; TCRdb's table is partial and in-frame only. The DNA was the basis for D and trimming; V, J and clone size are from that table. The table has some 150,000 clones, around 78% seen once. Sequences were obtained from peripheral blood. The sequence was obtained from a woman older than 75 with active or convalescent COVID-19. This chain joins TRBV29-1 and TRBJ2-2; 13 nucleotides match TRBD2. The DNA of the CDR3 is TGCAGCGTTCAACGGACTAGCGGGGGCACCGGGGAGCTGTTTTTT. It encodes CSVQRTSGGTGELFF.